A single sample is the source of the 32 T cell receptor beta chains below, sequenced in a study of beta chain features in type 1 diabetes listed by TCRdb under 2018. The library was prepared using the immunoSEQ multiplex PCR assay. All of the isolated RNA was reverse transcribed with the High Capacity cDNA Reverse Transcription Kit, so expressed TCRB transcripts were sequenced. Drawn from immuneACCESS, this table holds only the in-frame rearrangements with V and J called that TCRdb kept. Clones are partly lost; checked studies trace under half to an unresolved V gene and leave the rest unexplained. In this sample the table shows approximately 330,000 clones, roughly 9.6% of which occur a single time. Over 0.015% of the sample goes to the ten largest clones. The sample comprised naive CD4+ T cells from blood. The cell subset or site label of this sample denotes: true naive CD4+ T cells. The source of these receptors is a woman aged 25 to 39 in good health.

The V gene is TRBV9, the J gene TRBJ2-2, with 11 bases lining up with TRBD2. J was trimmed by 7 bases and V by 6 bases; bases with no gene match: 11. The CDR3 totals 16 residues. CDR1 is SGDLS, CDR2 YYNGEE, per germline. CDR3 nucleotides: TGTGCCAGCACGTCCACTAGCGGGGGTGGGAGCGGGGAGCTGTTTTTT. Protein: CASTSTSGGGSGELFF.

DNA for the CDR3: TGTGCCAGCAGCAGGGACAGGGCCTACAATGAGCAGTTCTTC. Amino acids: CASSRDRAYNEQFF. V and J are TRBV7-2 and TRBJ2-1, with 9 bases identical to TRBD1. This CDR3 comprises 14 residues. Trimming cost V 5 bases and J 2 bases; bases outside gene matches: 1. Germline CDR1 reads SGHTA; CDR2 reads FQGNSA.

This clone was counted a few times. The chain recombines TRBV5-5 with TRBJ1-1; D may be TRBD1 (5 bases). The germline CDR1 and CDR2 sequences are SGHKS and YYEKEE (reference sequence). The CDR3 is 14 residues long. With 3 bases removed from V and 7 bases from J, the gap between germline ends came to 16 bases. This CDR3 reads CASSYPGRGIEAFF. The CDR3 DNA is TGTGCCAGCAGCTACCCCGGGAGGGGCATTGAAGCTTTCTTT.

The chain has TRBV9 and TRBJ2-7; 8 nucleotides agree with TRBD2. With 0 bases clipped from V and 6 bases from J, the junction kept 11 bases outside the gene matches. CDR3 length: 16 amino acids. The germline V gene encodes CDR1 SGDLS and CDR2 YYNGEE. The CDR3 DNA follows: TGTGCCAGCAGCGTAGTTACTAGCGGACGCTTGAGCGAGCAGTACTTC. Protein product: CASSVVTSGRLSEQYF. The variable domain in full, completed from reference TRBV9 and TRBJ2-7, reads DSGVTQTPKHLITATGQRVTLRCSPRSGDLSVYWYQQSLDQGLQFLIQYYNGEERAKGNILERFSAQQFPDLHSELNLSSLELGDSALYFCASSVVTSGRLSEQYFGPGTRLTVT.

The CDR3, as DNA: TGTGCCAGCAGTGAAATGGGTAGCGGGACTGGGGCCAACGTCCTGACTTTC. It yields the protein CASSEMGSGTGANVLTF. V gene TRBV2 combines with J gene TRBJ2-6; 8 bases are a match to TRBD2. CDR1 is SNHLY, CDR2 FYNNEI, per germline. The CDR3 contains 17 residues. The ends lost 2 bases at V and 2 bases at J; junction bases unmatched: 5.

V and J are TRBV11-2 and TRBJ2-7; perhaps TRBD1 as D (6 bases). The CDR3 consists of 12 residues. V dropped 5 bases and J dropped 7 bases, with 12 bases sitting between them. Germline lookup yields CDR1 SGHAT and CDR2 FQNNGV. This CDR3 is CASSQGGREQYF. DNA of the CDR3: TGTGCCAGCAGCCAAGGGGGTCGGGAGCAGTACTTC.

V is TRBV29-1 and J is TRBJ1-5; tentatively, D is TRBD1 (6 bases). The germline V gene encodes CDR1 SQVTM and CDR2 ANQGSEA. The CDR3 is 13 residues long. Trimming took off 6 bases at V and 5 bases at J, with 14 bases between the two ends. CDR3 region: CSVRQDGDQPQHF. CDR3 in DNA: TGCAGCGTCCGACAGGATGGTGATCAGCCCCAGCATTTT.

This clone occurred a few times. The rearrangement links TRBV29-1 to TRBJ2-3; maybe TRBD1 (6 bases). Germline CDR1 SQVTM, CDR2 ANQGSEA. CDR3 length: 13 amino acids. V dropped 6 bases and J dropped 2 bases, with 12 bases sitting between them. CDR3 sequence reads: CSVQGRVTDTQYF. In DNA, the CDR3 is TGCAGCGTCCAGGGGCGAGTCACAGATACGCAGTATTTT.

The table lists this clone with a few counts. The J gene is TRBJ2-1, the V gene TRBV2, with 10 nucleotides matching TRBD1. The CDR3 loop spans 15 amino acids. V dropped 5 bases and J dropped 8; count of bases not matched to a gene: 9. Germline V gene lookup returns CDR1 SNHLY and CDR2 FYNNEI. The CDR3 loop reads CASSPQGQGSDEQFF. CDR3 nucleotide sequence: TGTGCCAGCAGTCCCCAGGGACAGGGGTCAGATGAGCAGTTCTTC. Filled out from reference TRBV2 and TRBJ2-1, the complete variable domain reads EPEVTQTPSHQVTQMGQEVILRCVPISNHLYFYWYRQILGQKVEFLVSFYNNEISEKSEIFDDQFSVERPDGSNFTLKIRSTKLEDSAMYFCASSPQGQGSDEQFFGPGTRLTVL.

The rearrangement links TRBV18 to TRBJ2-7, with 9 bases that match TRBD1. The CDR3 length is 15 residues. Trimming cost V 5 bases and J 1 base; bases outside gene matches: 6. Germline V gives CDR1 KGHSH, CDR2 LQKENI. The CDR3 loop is CASSTIGTGSYEQYF. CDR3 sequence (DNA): TGTGCCAGCTCAACAATAGGGACAGGGTCCTACGAGCAGTACTTC.

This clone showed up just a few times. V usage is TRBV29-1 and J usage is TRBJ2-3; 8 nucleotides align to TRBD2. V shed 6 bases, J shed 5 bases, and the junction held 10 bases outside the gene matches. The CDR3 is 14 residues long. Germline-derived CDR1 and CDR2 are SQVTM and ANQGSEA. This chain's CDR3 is CSVGTSGLGDTQYF. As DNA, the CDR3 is TGCAGCGTCGGAACTAGCGGCCTCGGAGATACGCAGTATTTT.

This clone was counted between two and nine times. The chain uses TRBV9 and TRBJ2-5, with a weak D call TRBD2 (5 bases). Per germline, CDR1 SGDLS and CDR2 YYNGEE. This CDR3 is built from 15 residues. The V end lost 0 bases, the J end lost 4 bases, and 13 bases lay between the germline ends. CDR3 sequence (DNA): TGTGCCAGCAGCGTAGGGATTGGGGAGATAGAGACCCAGTACTTC. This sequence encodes CASSVGIGEIETQYF. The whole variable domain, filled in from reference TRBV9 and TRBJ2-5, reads DSGVTQTPKHLITATGQRVTLRCSPRSGDLSVYWYQQSLDQGLQFLIQYYNGEERAKGNILERFSAQQFPDLHSELNLSSLELGDSALYFCASSVGIGEIETQYFGPGTRLLVL.

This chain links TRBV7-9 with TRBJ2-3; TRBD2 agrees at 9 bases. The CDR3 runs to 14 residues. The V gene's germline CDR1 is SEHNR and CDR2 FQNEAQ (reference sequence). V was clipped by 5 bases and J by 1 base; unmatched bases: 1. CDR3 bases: TGTGCCAGCAGCCGACTAGCGGGCACAGATACGCAGTATTTT. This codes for CASSRLAGTDTQYF.

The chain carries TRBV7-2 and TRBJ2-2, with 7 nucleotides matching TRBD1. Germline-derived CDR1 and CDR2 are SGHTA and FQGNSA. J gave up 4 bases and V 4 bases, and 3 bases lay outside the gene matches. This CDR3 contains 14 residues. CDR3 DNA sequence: TGTGCCAGCAGCTACGGACAGGTCACCGGGGAGCTGTTTTTT. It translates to CASSYGQVTGELFF.

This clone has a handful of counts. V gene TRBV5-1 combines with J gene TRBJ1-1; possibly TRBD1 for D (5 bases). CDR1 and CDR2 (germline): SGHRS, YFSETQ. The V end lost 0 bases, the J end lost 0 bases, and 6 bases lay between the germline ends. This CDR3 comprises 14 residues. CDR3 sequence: CASSLEGVNTEAFF. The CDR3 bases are TGCGCCAGCAGCTTGGAAGGGGTGAACACTGAAGCTTTCTTT.

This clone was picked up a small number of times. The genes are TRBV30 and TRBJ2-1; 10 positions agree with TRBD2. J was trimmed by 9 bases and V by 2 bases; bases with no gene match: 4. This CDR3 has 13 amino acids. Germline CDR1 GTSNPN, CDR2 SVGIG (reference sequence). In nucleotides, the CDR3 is TGTGCCTGGAGTCCCTCTAGCGGGGGTGAGCAGTTCTTC. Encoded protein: CAWSPSSGGEQFF.

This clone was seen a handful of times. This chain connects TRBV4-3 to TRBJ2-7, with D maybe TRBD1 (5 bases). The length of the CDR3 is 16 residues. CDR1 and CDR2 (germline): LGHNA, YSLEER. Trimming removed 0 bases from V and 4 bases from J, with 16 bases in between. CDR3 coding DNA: TGCGCCAGCAGCCAAGAGGGGCAGGGTGGCAGGTACGAGCAGTACTTC. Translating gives CASSQEGQGGRYEQYF.

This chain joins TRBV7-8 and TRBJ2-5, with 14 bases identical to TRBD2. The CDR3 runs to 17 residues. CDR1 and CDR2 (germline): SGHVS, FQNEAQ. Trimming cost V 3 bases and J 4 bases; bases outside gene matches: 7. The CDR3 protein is CASSFLSGTSGRETQYF. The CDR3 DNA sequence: TGTGCCAGCAGCTTTTTATCCGGGACTAGCGGGAGAGAGACCCAGTACTTC.

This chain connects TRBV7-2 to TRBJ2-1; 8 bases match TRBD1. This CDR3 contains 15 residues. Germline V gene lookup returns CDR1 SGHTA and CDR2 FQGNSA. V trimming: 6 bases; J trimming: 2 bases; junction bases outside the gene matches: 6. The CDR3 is CASRKDRAAYNEQFF. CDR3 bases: TGTGCCAGCAGAAAGGACAGGGCTGCCTACAATGAGCAGTTCTTC.

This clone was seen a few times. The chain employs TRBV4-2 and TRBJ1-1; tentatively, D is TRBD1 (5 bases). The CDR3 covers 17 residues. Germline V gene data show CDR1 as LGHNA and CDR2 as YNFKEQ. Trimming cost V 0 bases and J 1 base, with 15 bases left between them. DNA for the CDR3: TGTGCCAGCAGCCAAGATGTTGCAGGGTTTAGGAACACTGAAGCTTTCTTT. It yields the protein CASSQDVAGFRNTEAFF.

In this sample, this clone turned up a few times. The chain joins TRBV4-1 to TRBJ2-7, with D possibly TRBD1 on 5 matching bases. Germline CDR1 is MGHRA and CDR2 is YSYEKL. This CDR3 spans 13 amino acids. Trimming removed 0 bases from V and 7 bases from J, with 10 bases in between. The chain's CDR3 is CASSQDLGLEQYF. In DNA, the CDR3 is TGCGCCAGCAGCCAAGACCTGGGGCTAGAGCAGTACTTC.

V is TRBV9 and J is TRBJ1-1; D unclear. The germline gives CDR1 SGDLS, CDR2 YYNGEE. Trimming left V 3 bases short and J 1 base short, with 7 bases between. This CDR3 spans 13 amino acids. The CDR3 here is CASSGHWNTEAFF. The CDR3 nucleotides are TGTGCCAGCAGCGGACACTGGAACACTGAAGCTTTCTTT.

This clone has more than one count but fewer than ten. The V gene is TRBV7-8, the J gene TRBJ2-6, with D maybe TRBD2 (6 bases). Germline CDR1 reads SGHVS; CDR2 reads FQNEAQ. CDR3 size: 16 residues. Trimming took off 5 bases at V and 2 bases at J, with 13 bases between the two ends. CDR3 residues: CASSPGGSPGANVLTF. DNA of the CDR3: TGTGCCAGCAGCCCTGGGGGGTCTCCTGGGGCCAACGTCCTGACTTTC.

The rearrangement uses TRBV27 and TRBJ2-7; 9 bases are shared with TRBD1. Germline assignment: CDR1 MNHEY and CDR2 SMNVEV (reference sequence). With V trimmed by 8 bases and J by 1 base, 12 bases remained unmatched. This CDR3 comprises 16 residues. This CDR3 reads CASDLPDRGDSYEQYF. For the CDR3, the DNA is TGTGCCAGCGACTTACCGGACAGGGGAGATTCCTACGAGCAGTACTTC.

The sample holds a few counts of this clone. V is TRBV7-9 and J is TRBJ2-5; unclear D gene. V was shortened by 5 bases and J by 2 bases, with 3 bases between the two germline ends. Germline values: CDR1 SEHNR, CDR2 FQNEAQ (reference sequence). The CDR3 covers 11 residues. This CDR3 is CASSLQETQYF. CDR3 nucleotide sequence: TGTGCCAGCAGCCTACAAGAGACCCAGTACTTC. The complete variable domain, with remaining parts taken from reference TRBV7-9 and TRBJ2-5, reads DTGVSQNPRHKITKRGQNVTFRCDPISEHNRLYWYRQTLGQGPEFLTYFQNEAQLEKSRLLSDRFSAERPKGSFSTLEIQRTEQGDSAMYLCASSLQETQYFGPGTRLLVL.

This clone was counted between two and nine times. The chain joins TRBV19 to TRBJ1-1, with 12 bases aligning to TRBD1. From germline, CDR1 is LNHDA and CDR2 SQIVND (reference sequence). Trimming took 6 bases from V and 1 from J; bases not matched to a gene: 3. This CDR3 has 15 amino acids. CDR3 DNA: TGTGCCAGTAGGGGGACAGGGGGCGCGAACACTGAAGCTTTCTTT. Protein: CASRGTGGANTEAFF.

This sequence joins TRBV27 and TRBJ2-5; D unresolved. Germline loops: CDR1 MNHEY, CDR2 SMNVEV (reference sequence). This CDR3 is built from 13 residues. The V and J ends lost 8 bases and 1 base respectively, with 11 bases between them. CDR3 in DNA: TGTGCCAGCCCGCGTCCATCCCAAGAGACCCAGTACTTC. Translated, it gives CASPRPSQETQYF.

The DNA of the CDR3 is TGTGCCAGTAGTCCATCAACAGGGCTTGAGCAGTTCTTC. Its translation is CASSPSTGLEQFF. V usage is TRBV19 and J usage is TRBJ2-1; a possible D gene is TRBD1 (6 bases). The V gene lost 5 bases and the J gene lost 9 bases, with 14 bases spanning the gap. The CDR3 is made up of 13 amino acids. Germline CDR1 reads LNHDA; CDR2 reads SQIVND (reference sequence).

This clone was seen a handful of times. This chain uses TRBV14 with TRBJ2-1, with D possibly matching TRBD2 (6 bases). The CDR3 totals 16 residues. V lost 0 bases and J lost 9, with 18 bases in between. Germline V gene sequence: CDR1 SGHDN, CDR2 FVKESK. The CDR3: CASSQDELAAAGEQFF. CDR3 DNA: TGTGCCAGCAGCCAAGATGAACTAGCAGCAGCTGGTGAGCAGTTCTTC.

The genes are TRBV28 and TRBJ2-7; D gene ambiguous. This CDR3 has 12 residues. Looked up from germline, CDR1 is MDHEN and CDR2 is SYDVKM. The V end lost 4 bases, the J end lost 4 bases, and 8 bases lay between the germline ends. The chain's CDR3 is CASSSQVYEQYF. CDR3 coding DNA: TGTGCCAGCAGTTCCCAGGTGTACGAGCAGTACTTC.

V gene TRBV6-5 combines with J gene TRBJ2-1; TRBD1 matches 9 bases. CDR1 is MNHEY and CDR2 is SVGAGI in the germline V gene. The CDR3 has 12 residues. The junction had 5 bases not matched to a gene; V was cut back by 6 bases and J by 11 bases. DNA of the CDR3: TGTGCCAGCAGCCACGACAGGGGGAAGCAGTTCTTC. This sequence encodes CASSHDRGKQFF.

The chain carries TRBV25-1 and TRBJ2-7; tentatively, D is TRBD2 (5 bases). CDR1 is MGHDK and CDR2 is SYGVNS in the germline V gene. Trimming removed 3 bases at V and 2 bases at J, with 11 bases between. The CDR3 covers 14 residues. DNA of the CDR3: TGTGCCAGCAGTGATTGGACTGACGCCTACGAGCAGTACTTC. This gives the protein CASSDWTDAYEQYF.